A few counts support the clone carrying this T cell receptor (beta chain). The sample originates from a study of blood T cell repertoires in COVID-19. In the original processing: Estimation of nucleated cell counts was performed using reference gene primer amplification. Sequencing was performed with immunoSEQ multiplex PCR; in TCRdb, only in-frame clones are kept and a portion is missing. The D gene and trimming were derived from the DNA, and the V and J assignments and clone size from that table. Of about 87,000 clones listed, about 85% are singletons. Trimming took 2 bases from V and 0 from J; bases not matched to a gene: 13. The CDR3 consists of 20 residues. The germline V gene encodes CDR1 KGHSH and CDR2 LQKENI.

The sample comprised peripheral blood. This sequence originates from a woman of 80 years or more with COVID-19, enrolled during active disease. The chain combines TRBV18 with TRBJ1-6; 7 bases map to TRBD1. The CDR3 coding sequence is TGTGCCAGCTCACCAATCACGGGACAGAAGACTTACTCCTATAATTCACCCCTCCACTTT. The encoded protein is CASSPITGQKTYSYNSPLHF. Together with reference TRBV18 and TRBJ1-6, the CDR3 gives the full variable domain: NAGVMQNPRHLVRRRGQEARLRCSPMKGHSHVYWYRQLPEEGLKFMVYLQKENIIDESGMPKERFSAEFPKEGPSILRIQQVVRGDSAAYFCASSPITGQKTYSYNSPLHFGNGTRLTVT.